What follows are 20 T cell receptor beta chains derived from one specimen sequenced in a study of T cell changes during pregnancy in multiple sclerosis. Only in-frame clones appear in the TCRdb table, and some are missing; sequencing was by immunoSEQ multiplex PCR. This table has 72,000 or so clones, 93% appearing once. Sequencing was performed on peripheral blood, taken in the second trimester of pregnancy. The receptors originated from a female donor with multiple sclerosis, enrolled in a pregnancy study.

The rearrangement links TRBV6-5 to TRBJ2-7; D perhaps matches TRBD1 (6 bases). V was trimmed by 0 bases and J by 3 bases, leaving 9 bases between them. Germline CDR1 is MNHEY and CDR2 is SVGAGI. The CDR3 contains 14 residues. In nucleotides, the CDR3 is TGTGCCAGCAGTTACTCGGGACACCTCTACGAGCAGTACTTC. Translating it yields CASSYSGHLYEQYF.

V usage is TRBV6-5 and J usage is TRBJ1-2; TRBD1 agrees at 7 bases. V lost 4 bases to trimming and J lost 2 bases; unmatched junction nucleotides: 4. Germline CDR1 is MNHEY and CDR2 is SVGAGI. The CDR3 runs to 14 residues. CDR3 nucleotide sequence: TGTGCCAGCAGTTGGGACAGAAAAAACTATGGCTACACCTTC. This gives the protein CASSWDRKNYGYTF.

This chain's CDR3 is CASSAKPSGGDEQFF. In DNA form, the CDR3 reads TGCGCCAGCAGCGCGAAACCGAGCGGAGGGGATGAGCAGTTCTTC. The genes are TRBV5-1 and TRBJ2-1; TRBD2 is a possible D gene (6 bases). Per the germline V gene, CDR1 is SGHRS and CDR2 is YFSETQ. The CDR3 is made up of 15 amino acids. V was shortened by 4 bases and J by 8 bases, with 19 bases between the two germline ends.

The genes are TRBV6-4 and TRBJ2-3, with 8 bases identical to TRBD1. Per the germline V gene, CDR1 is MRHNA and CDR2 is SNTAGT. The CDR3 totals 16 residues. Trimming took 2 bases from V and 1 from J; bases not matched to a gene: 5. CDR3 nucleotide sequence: TGTGCCAGCAGTGACACCCCGACAGGGGGCACAGATACGCAGTATTTT. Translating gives CASSDTPTGGTDTQYF.

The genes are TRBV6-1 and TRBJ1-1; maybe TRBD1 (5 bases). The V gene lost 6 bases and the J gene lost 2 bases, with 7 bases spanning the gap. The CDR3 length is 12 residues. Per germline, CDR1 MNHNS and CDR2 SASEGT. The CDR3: CASRTGNTEAFF. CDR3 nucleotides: TGTGCCAGCAGAACAGGAAACACTGAAGCTTTCTTT.

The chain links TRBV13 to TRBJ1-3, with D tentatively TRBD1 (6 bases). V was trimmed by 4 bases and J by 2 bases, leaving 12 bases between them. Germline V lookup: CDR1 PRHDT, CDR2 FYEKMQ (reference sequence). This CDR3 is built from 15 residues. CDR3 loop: CASSSGGRTGNTIYF. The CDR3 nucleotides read TGTGCCAGCAGCTCTGGGGGCCGAACTGGAAACACCATATATTTT. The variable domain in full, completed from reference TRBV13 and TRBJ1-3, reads AAGVIQSPRHLIKEKRETATLKCYPIPRHDTVYWYQQGPGQDPQFLISFYEKMQSDKGSIPDRFSAQQFSDYHSELNMSSLELGDSALYFCASSSGGRTGNTIYFGEGSWLTVV.

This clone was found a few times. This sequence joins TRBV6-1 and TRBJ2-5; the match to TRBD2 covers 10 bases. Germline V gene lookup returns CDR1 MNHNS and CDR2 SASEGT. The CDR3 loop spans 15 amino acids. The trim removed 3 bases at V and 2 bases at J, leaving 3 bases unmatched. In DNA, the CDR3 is TGTGCCAGCAGTGAGCTAGCGGGGGAGCAAGAGACCCAGTACTTC. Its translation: CASSELAGEQETQYF.

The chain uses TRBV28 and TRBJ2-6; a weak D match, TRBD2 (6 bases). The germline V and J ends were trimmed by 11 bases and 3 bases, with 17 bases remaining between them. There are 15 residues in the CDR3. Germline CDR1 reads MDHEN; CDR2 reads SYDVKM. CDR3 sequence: CASPRRGFGANVLTF. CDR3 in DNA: TGTGCCTCCCCTAGGAGGGGATTTGGGGCCAACGTCCTGACTTTC.

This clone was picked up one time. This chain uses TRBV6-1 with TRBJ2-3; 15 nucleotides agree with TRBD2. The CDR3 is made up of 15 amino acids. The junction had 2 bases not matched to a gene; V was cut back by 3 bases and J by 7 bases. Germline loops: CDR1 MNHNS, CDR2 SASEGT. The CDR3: CASSEGLAGGYTQYF. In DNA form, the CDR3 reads TGTGCCAGCAGTGAGGGACTAGCGGGGGGATATACGCAGTATTTT.

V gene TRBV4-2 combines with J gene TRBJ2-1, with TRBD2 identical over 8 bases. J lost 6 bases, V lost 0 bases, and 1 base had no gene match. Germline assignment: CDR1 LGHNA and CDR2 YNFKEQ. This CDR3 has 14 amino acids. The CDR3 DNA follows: TGTGCCAGCAGCCAAGATGGGACTAGCAATGAGCAGTTCTTC. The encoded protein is CASSQDGTSNEQFF.

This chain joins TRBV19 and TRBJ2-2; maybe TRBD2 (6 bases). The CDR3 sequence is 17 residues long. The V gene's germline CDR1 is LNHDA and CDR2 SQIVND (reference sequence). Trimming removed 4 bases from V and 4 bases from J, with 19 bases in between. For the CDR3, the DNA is TGTGCCAGTAGTACAGGTGGCTCGGGGGTTCTCACCGGGGAGCTGTTTTTT. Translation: CASSTGGSGVLTGELFF. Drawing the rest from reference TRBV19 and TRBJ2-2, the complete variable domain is DGGITQSPKYLFRKEGQNVTLSCEQNLNHDAMYWYRQDPGQGLRLIYYSQIVNDFQKGDIAEGYSVSREKKESFPLTVTSAQKNPTAFYLCASSTGGSGVLTGELFFGEGSRLTVL.

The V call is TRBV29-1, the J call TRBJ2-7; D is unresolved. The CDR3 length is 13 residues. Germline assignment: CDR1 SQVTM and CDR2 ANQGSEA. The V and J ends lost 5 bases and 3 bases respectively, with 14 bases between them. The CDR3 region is CSVSPSYNYEQYF. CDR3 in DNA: TGCAGCGTTTCCCCATCATACAACTACGAGCAGTACTTC.

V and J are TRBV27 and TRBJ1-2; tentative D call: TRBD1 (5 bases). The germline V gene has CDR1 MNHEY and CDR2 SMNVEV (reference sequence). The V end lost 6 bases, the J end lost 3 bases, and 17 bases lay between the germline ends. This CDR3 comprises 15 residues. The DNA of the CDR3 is TGTGCCAGCAGCCCCTATTTGACAGTGCACTATGGCTACACCTTC. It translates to CASSPYLTVHYGYTF.

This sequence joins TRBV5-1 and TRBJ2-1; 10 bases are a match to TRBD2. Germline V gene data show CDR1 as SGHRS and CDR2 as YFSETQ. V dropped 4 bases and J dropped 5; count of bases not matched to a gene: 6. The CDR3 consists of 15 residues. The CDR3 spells CASSLSGGRNNEQFF. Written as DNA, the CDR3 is TGCGCCAGCAGCCTTAGCGGGGGGAGGAACAATGAGCAGTTCTTC.

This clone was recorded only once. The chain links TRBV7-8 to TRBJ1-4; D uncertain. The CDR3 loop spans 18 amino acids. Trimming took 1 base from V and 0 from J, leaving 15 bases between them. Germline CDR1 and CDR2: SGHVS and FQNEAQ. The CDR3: CASSLVVDKRATNEKLFF. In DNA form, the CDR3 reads TGTGCCAGCAGCTTAGTGGTAGACAAGAGAGCAACTAATGAAAAACTGTTTTTT.

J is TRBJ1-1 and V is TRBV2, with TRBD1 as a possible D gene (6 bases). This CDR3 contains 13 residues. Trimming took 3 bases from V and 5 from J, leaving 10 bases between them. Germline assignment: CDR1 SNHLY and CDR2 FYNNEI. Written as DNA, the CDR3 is TGTGCCAGCAGTGAGACAGGAAGAACTGAAGCTTTCTTT. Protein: CASSETGRTEAFF.

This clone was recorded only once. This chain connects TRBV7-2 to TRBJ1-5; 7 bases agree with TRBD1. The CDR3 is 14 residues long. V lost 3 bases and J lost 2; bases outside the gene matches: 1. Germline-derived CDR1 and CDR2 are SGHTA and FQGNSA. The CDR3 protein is CASSFTGGNQPQHF. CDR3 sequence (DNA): TGTGCCAGCAGCTTTACAGGGGGCAATCAGCCCCAGCATTTT. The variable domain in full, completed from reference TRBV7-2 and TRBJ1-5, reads GAGVSQSPSNKVTEKGKDVELRCDPISGHTALYWYRQSLGQGLEFLIYFQGNSAPDKSGLPSDRFSAERTGGSVSTLTIQRTQQEDSAVYLCASSFTGGNQPQHFGDGTRLSIL.

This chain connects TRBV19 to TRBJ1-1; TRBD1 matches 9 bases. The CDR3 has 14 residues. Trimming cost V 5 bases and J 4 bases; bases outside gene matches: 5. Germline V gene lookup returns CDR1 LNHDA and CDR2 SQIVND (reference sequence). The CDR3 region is CASSSTGGFTEAFF. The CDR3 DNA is TGTGCCAGTAGTTCAACAGGGGGCTTCACTGAAGCTTTCTTT.

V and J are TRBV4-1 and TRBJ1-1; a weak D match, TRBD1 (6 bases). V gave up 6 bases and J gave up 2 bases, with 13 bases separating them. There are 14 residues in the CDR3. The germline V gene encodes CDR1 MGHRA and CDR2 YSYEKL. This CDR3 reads CASRQVGGNTEAFF. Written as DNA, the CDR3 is TGCGCCAGCAGGCAGGTAGGGGGAAACACTGAAGCTTTCTTT.

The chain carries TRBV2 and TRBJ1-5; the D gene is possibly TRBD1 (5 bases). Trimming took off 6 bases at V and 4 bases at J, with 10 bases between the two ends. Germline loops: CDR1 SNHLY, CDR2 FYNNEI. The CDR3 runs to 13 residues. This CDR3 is CASRVTDNQPQHF. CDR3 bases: TGTGCCAGCAGGGTGACAGATAATCAGCCCCAGCATTTT. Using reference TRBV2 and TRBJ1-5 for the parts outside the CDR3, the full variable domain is EPEVTQTPSHQVTQMGQEVILRCVPISNHLYFYWYRQILGQKVEFLVSFYNNEISEKSEIFDDQFSVERPDGSNFTLKIRSTKLEDSAMYFCASRVTDNQPQHFGDGTRLSIL.